This is a list of T cell receptor beta chains from one sample in a study of blood T cell repertoires in COVID-19. TCRdb keeps only in-frame clones here, not all; method: immunoSEQ multiplex PCR. The sample consists of roughly 160,000 clones, approximately 86% of them appearing once. The sample was peripheral blood. The receptors derive from a man aged 80 or over with COVID-19, enrolled during active disease. Each CDR3 is given with its conserved first and last residue. The D gene is left open where the match is weak. The size field is filled for only some rows; it gives once, few, many or a size class.

TRBV6-5,.,.,TRBJ2-3,TGTGCCGTCCACGGGTTGTTAAGCACAGATACGCAGTATTTT,CAVHGLLSTDTQYF
TRBV3-1/TRBV3-2,once,TRBD1,TRBJ1-6,TGTGCCAGCACCTTTACAGGGGATAATTCACCCCTCCACTTT,CASTFTGDNSPLHF
TRBV18,.,.,TRBJ1-6,TGTGCCAGCTCACGGGACTGGGGGGGCTCACCCCTCCACTTT,CASSRDWGGSPLHF
TRBV2,.,.,TRBJ1-5,TGTGCCAGCAGTGAAGATAGAAGTGACAATCAGCCCCAGCATTTT,CASSEDRSDNQPQHF
TRBV12-5,.,.,TRBJ1-2,TGTGCTAGTGGTTTGTACAGGGCAGGCTACACCTTC,CASGLYRAGYTF
TRBV2,.,.,TRBJ2-5,TGTGCCAGCAGTGAAGGAGGGATCGGGTCCCAGTACTTC,CASSEGGIGSQYF
TRBV3-1/TRBV3-2,.,.,TRBJ1-5,TGTGCCAGCAGCCAAGAGAAGGGCAGGCTGGGGGGATATAGCAATCAGCCCCAGCATTTT,CASSQEKGRLGGYSNQPQHF
TRBV6-5,.,TRBD1,TRBJ1-2,TGTGCCAGCAGCAGGACAGGGGGCTATGGCTACACCTTC,CASSRTGGYGYTF
TRBV4-1,many,.,TRBJ1-5,TGCGCCAGCAGCCAAGTAGGCAATCAGCCCCAGCATTTT,CASSQVGNQPQHF
TRBV6-5,once,.,TRBJ1-6,TGTGCCAGCGGCAGGGGCTCGGATTCACCCCTCCACTTT,CASGRGSDSPLHF
TRBV4-1,.,TRBD1,TRBJ1-4,TGCGCCAGCAGCCAAGAAGGGACAGGCCGCGGAAAACTGTTTTTT,CASSQEGTGRGKLFF
TRBV7-2,.,TRBD1,TRBJ2-2,TGTGCCAGCAGAGATACAGGGGGCTCCGGGGAGCTGTTTTTT,CASRDTGGSGELFF
TRBV21-1,.,.,TRBJ2-1,TGTGCCAGCAGCAAAGCTCGGAGCTACAATGAGCAGTTCTTC,CASSKARSYNEQFF
TRBV7-3,.,.,TRBJ1-1,TGTGCCAGCAGCTTGGGCAGGGCGGACGAAGCTTTCTTT,CASSLGRADEAFF
TRBV7-3,.,TRBD2,TRBJ2-2,TGTGCCAGCAGCTTAAGCGGGGGGCCGAACACCGGGGAGCTGTTTTTT,CASSLSGGPNTGELFF
TRBV3-1/TRBV3-2,.,TRBD1,TRBJ1-4,TGTGCCAGCAGCCCGTGGAGGGGGCCGACTAATGAAAAACTGTTTTTT,CASSPWRGPTNEKLFF
TRBV5-4,.,TRBD1,TRBJ1-2,TGTGCCAGCAGCTTGAAGACAGGGGGAGGCTACACCTTC,CASSLKTGGGYTF
TRBV11-2,.,TRBD1,TRBJ1-2,TGTGCCAGCAGCTTGAGACAGGGTCTAGGATTC,CASSLRQGLGF
TRBV5-5,.,.,TRBJ2-2,TGTGCCAGCAGCCCCTTGGCATCCGACACCGGGGAGCTGTTTTTT,CASSPLASDTGELFF
TRBV7-2,.,TRBD1,TRBJ1-1,TGTGCCAGCAGCTTACTCGGGAGGGGGCGGACTGAAGCTTTCTTT,CASSLLGRGRTEAFF
TRBV11-2,.,.,TRBJ1-2,TGTGCCAGCAGCATCTCAGGGTATGGCTACACCTTC,CASSISGYGYTF
TRBV19,.,.,TRBJ1-4,TGTGCCAGCAAAGGGGTCGGAACTAATGAAAAACTGTTTTTT,CASKGVGTNEKLFF
TRBV12-3/TRBV12-4,few,.,TRBJ1-5,TGTGCCAGCAGTTCCATAAATAGTCAGCCCCAGCATTTT,CASSSINSQPQHF
TRBV19,.,.,TRBJ2-1,TGTGCCAGTACCCCCCGGGGACTTCTCAATGAGCAGTTCTTC,CASTPRGLLNEQFF
TRBV2,.,.,TRBJ2-5,TGTGCCAGCAGTAAGGCAGCACCGGAGGAGACCCAGTACTTC,CASSKAAPEETQYF
TRBV5-1,.,.,TRBJ1-2,TGCGCCAGCAGCGGGGACACAAACTATGGCTACACCTTC,CASSGDTNYGYTF
TRBV5-1,.,.,TRBJ1-3,TGCGCCAGCAGCGCGGAAGGTGGAAACACCATATATTTT,CASSAEGGNTIYF
TRBV20-1,.,.,TRBJ1-2,TGCAGTGCTAGAGTGGGAGATGGCTACACCTTC,CSARVGDGYTF
TRBV6-1,.,TRBD1,TRBJ1-4,TGTGCCAGCAGTGACGACCTCTCGACAGGGAGGTATTCGACTAATGAAAAACTGTTTTTT,CASSDDLSTGRYSTNEKLFF
TRBV7-3,.,TRBD1,TRBJ1-6,TGTGCCAGCAGCTTAACGACAGGGTATAATTCACCCCTCCACTTT,CASSLTTGYNSPLHF
TRBV6-4,few,TRBD2,TRBJ2-1,TGTGCCAGCGGGGGGGGTCCGGGAACCGGTGAGCAGTTCTTC,CASGGGPGTGEQFF
TRBV2,.,TRBD2,TRBJ2-2,TGTGCCAGCAGTGAATTGGGGGGGTCCGGGGAGCTGTTTTTT,CASSELGGSGELFF
TRBV18,few,TRBD1,TRBJ2-1,TGTGCCAGCTCGCCAAACAGGGGGCATGAGCAGTTCTTC,CASSPNRGHEQFF
TRBV5-4,.,.,TRBJ2-1,TGTGCCAGCAGCTTGAACCCGGACTTTACCTACAATGAGCAGTTCTTC,CASSLNPDFTYNEQFF
TRBV4-1,.,TRBD1,TRBJ2-7,TGCGCCAGCAGCCAGTACCCGGGACAGGGAACCTACGAGCAGTACTTC,CASSQYPGQGTYEQYF
TRBV20-1,.,.,TRBJ1-1,TGCAGTGCTAGAGGGGGAGGAGCTTTCTTT,CSARGGGAFF
TRBV10-3,.,.,TRBJ2-7,TGTGCCATCCGGACTATACCCTACGAGCAGTACTTC,CAIRTIPYEQYF
TRBV6-6,.,.,TRBJ1-2,TGTGCCAGCAGGGGGAGGATAGGTTCCGAGGAAGGCTACACCTTC,CASRGRIGSEEGYTF
TRBV6-5,.,.,TRBJ1-6,TGTGCCAGCAGTATTACCTATAATTCACCCCTCCACTTT,CASSITYNSPLHF
TRBV2,.,TRBD2,TRBJ2-5,TGTGCCTCAAACGGGGGGGCCGGGAAAGAGACCCAGTACTTC,CASNGGAGKETQYF
TRBV19,.,.,TRBJ2-3,TGTGCCAGTAGTAACCGTAGACTGACCGAGTTGAATACGCAGTATTTT,CASSNRRLTELNTQYF
TRBV7-2,.,.,TRBJ1-3,TGTGCCAGCAGCTTACGGGGGGGGACTGGAAACACCATATATTTT,CASSLRGGTGNTIYF
TRBV11-3,.,.,TRBJ1-3,TGTGCCAGCAGCTTAGGGAGGGGAGACACCATATATTTT,CASSLGRGDTIYF
TRBV11-1,.,TRBD1,TRBJ2-7,TGTGCCAGCAGCTTAGATGCAGGGGGCGTCGAGCAGTACTTC,CASSLDAGGVEQYF
TRBV5-1,.,.,TRBJ1-2,TGCGCCAGCAGCCCTATGGGTGGGGCACGGGGCTACACCTTC,CASSPMGGARGYTF
TRBV19,few,TRBD2,TRBJ2-2,TGTGCCAGTAGTTTCCTACTTAGCGGGGTTTCCTCCACCGGGGAGCTGTTTTTT,CASSFLLSGVSSTGELFF
TRBV5-1,.,.,TRBJ2-3,TGCGCCAGCAGCTTTGGTAGCGGCGGCGAAAATACGCAGTATTTT,CASSFGSGGENTQYF
TRBV18,.,TRBD1,TRBJ1-1,TGTGCCAGCTCAAGAGGACAGGGAAGGGTGACTGAAGCTTTCTTT,CASSRGQGRVTEAFF
TRBV21-1,.,.,TRBJ1-5,TGTGCCAGCACCCTGAGAGGACAGGGGGCTAATCAGCCCCAGCATTTT,CASTLRGQGANQPQHF
TRBV18,once,TRBD2,TRBJ2-1,TGTGCCAGCTCACCACGGGGACTAGCGGGGAACAATGAGCAGTTCTTC,CASSPRGLAGNNEQFF
TRBV12-3/TRBV12-4,.,TRBD1,TRBJ1-4,TGTGCCAGCAGTTTTGAGGGGGCTGAAAAACTGTTTTTT,CASSFEGAEKLFF
TRBV5-1,.,.,TRBJ1-4,TGCGCCAGCACCTCGGCGGTAACTGCGGGAAATGAAAAACTGTTTTTT,CASTSAVTAGNEKLFF
TRBV5-1,many,TRBD2,TRBJ2-5,TGCGCCAGCAGCCCCCAGGGAGCGGGGGGGCAAGAGACCCAGTACTTC,CASSPQGAGGQETQYF
TRBV19,.,.,TRBJ2-1,TGTGCCAGTAAGTTGTCAGCCGCAGGGAATGAGCAGTTCTTC,CASKLSAAGNEQFF
TRBV2,.,TRBD1,TRBJ2-2,TGTGCCAGCAGTGAAGGCGGACAGGGTAAAGAGGAGCTGTTTTTT,CASSEGGQGKEELFF
TRBV19,.,TRBD1,TRBJ1-5,TGTGCCAGTAGTATGGACCTGGACAGGGGACAGCCCCAGCATTTT,CASSMDLDRGQPQHF
TRBV3-1/TRBV3-2,few,.,TRBJ1-2,TGTGCCAGCAGCCCTAAGGGATCGGGGGGCTACACCTTC,CASSPKGSGGYTF
TRBV10-1,once,TRBD1,TRBJ1-4,TGCGCCAGCAGACGGGACAGGGGAGAAAAACTGTTTTTT,CASRRDRGEKLFF